The rows below give T cell receptor beta chains drawn from one sample of a study of CD4 T cells in relation to SARS-CoV-2 and coronaviruses. These receptors have no known antigen. TCRdb keeps only in-frame clones here, not all; method: immunoSEQ multiplex PCR. Of about 21,000 clones listed, approximately 70% are singletons. Sequencing was carried out using CD4+ T cells from PBMCs, cultured in vitro. The origin of the receptors is a human donor in good health. The CDR3 runs from the conserved cysteine through the conserved F or W. A D gene is named only where the DNA matches it firmly. Rows may omit the clone size; those that give it use once, few, many or a size class.

v_call	j_call	cdr3_length	d_call	clone_size	cdr3_aa	cdr3_nt
TRBV4-2	TRBJ2-1	12	NA	few	CASSQGYNEQFF	TGTGCCAGCAGCCAAGGGTACAATGAGCAGTTCTTC
TRBV9	TRBJ2-4	16	TRBD2	NA	CASSSDNGGVKNIQYF	TGTGCCAGCAGCTCCGACAACGGGGGGGTCAAAAACATTCAGTACTTC
TRBV28	TRBJ2-3	15	NA	NA	CASIPRTLLPDTQYF	TGTGCCAGCATTCCTCGGACTCTGTTACCTGATACGCAGTATTTT
TRBV12-5	TRBJ2-7	16	NA	NA	CASGLALTGRGYEQYF	TGTGCTAGTGGTTTGGCCCTGACAGGGAGGGGCTACGAGCAGTACTTC
TRBV9	TRBJ2-3	16	NA	NA	CASSVRGVALTDTQYF	TGTGCCAGCAGCGTAAGGGGGGTGGCGCTCACAGATACGCAGTATTTT
TRBV2	TRBJ2-2	16	TRBD1	NA	CASTPPGQGTTGELFF	TGTGCCAGCACCCCGCCGGGACAGGGGACCACCGGGGAGCTGTTTTTT
TRBV7-9	TRBJ2-3	16	NA	NA	CASSLRSGLGTDTQYF	TGTGCCAGCAGCTTACGGTCCGGGTTGGGCACAGATACGCAGTATTTT
TRBV7-6	TRBJ1-2	12	TRBD1	NA	CASSSGGGGYTF	TGTGCCAGCAGCTCAGGGGGAGGTGGCTACACCTTC
TRBV27	TRBJ1-1	14	TRBD1	NA	CASSGQGENTEAFF	TGTGCCAGCAGTGGACAGGGAGAGAACACTGAAGCTTTCTTT
TRBV29-1	TRBJ1-6	13	TRBD1	NA	CSVGQGPNSPLHF	TGCAGCGTTGGACAGGGGCCTAATTCACCCCTCCACTTT
TRBV5-5	TRBJ2-3	14	TRBD1	NA	CASSLQGSVNTQYF	TGTGCCAGCAGCTTACAGGGGAGCGTCAATACGCAGTATTTT
TRBV5-1	TRBJ2-3	13	NA	NA	CASSLGATDAQYF	TGCGCCAGCAGCTTGGGAGCAACAGATGCGCAGTATTTT
TRBV7-9	TRBJ1-5	18	NA	NA	CASSLDRQGRDGDQPQHF	TGTGCCAGCAGCTTAGATCGCCAGGGCAGGGACGGGGATCAGCCCCAGCATTTT
TRBV2	TRBJ1-5	14	TRBD1	NA	CASEGDRGNQPQHF	TGTGCCAGCGAAGGGGACAGGGGTAATCAGCCCCAGCATTTT
TRBV6-2/TRBV6-3	TRBJ1-1	15	NA	NA	CASSYSRQGGTEAFF	TGTGCCAGCAGTTACTCGAGGCAGGGAGGCACTGAAGCTTTCTTT
TRBV7-2	TRBJ1-1	16	NA	NA	CASSLANIAPNTEAFF	TGTGCCAGCAGCTTAGCCAACATAGCGCCGAACACTGAAGCTTTCTTT
TRBV5-1	TRBJ1-3	16	NA	NA	CASSLTEIKSGNTIYF	TGCGCCAGCAGCTTGACAGAAATAAAATCTGGAAACACCATATATTTT
TRBV9	TRBJ2-2	16	NA	NA	CASSVGLSVGAGELFF	TGTGCCAGCAGCGTAGGCCTTTCCGTTGGGGCCGGGGAGCTGTTTTTT
TRBV30	TRBJ2-5	15	TRBD2	NA	CAWSGPGLERQTQYF	TGTGCCTGGAGTGGACCGGGACTAGAACGCCAGACCCAGTACTTC
TRBV4-3	TRBJ2-5	14	NA	once	CASSQDIRGETQYF	TGCGCCAGCAGCCAAGATATCAGGGGAGAGACCCAGTACTTC
TRBV5-7	TRBJ2-5	16	TRBD1	medium-sized	CASSLGTGPIGETQYF	TGTGCCAGCAGCTTGGGGACAGGCCCGATTGGGGAGACCCAGTACTTC
TRBV11-2	TRBJ2-1	16	TRBD1	few	CASSSSGQGMLDEQFF	TGTGCCAGCAGCTCCTCGGGACAGGGAATGCTCGATGAGCAGTTCTTC
TRBV3-1/TRBV3-2	TRBJ2-7	15	NA	few	CASSAPGLKDYEQYF	TGTGCCAGCAGCGCACCGGGACTTAAAGACTACGAGCAGTACTTC
TRBV25-1	TRBJ1-2	12	NA	NA	CASSVANYGYTF	TGTGCCAGCAGTGTAGCTAACTATGGCTACACCTTC
TRBV10-3	TRBJ2-3	15	NA	few	CAISVSREGTDTQYF	TGTGCCATCAGTGTATCGAGAGAGGGCACAGATACGCAGTATTTT
TRBV3-1/TRBV3-2	TRBJ1-1	15	NA	NA	CASSQGGGGHTEAFF	TGTGCCAGCAGCCAAGGGGGAGGGGGGCACACTGAAGCTTTCTTT
TRBV7-3	TRBJ1-2	13	TRBD1	NA	CASSQGGDHGYTF	TGTGCCAGCAGCCAAGGGGGCGACCATGGCTACACCTTC
TRBV5-1	TRBJ2-3	16	TRBD2	NA	CASSLKASGGTDTQYF	TGCGCCAGCAGCTTGAAGGCTAGCGGGGGAACAGATACGCAGTATTTT
TRBV5-5	TRBJ2-1	15	TRBD1	NA	CASSLWDRGRHEQFF	TGTGCCAGCAGCCTGTGGGACAGGGGGCGTCATGAGCAGTTCTTC
TRBV3-1/TRBV3-2	TRBJ2-1	17	TRBD2	medium-sized	CASSPGLAGGPYNEQFF	TGTGCCAGCAGCCCCGGGCTTGCGGGAGGGCCCTACAATGAGCAGTTCTTC
TRBV6-4	TRBJ2-2	14	TRBD2	NA	CASSDIAGTGELFF	TGTGCCAGCAGTGATATAGCGGGTACCGGGGAGCTGTTTTTT
TRBV6-6	TRBJ1-1	15	NA	NA	CASSYSETGGTEAFF	TGTGCCAGCAGTTACTCAGAAACGGGGGGCACTGAAGCTTTCTTT
TRBV5-1	TRBJ2-7	14	NA	NA	CASSLLGGDYEQYF	TGCGCCAGCAGCTTGTTAGGGGGGGACTACGAGCAGTACTTC
TRBV6-6	TRBJ2-2	16	TRBD1	once	CASSLGQRTNTGELFF	TGTGCCAGCAGCTTGGGACAGCGAACGAACACCGGGGAGCTGTTTTTT
TRBV5-5	TRBJ2-5	14	NA	NA	CASSFRTDQETQYF	TGTGCCAGCAGCTTCCGGACAGACCAAGAGACCCAGTACTTC
TRBV11-2	TRBJ2-1	12	NA	few	CASSLEYNEQFF	TGTGCCAGCAGCTTAGAATACAATGAGCAGTTCTTC
TRBV18	TRBJ1-3	15	NA	NA	CASSPDSLSGNTIYF	TGTGCCAGCTCACCGGACAGTCTATCTGGAAACACCATATATTTT
TRBV10-3	TRBJ2-1	16	NA	NA	CAISDPGSGGFGEQFF	TGTGCCATCAGTGACCCCGGGAGCGGTGGGTTTGGTGAGCAGTTCTTC
TRBV6-6	TRBJ1-2	14	TRBD1	NA	CASSSGTATYGYTF	TGTGCCAGCAGTTCCGGGACAGCCACCTATGGCTACACCTTC
TRBV9	TRBJ2-7	14	NA	NA	CASSVSAQGHEQYF	TGTGCCAGCAGCGTTAGCGCACAGGGCCACGAGCAGTACTTC
TRBV5-1	TRBJ2-2	15	TRBD2	NA	CASSGAGGHTGELFF	TGCGCCAGCAGCGGAGCGGGGGGCCACACCGGGGAGCTGTTTTTT
TRBV5-1	TRBJ1-1	15	NA	NA	CASRWDGRENTEAFF	TGCGCCAGCAGATGGGACGGAAGGGAGAACACTGAAGCTTTCTTT
TRBV19	TRBJ1-2	15	NA	NA	CASSIASGRHYGYTF	TGTGCCAGTAGTATAGCCTCTGGACGGCACTATGGCTACACCTTC
TRBV5-1	TRBJ2-1	14	NA	NA	CASSLSSTNNEQFF	TGCGCCAGCAGCTTGAGTTCCACCAACAATGAGCAGTTCTTC
TRBV19	TRBJ2-3	15	NA	NA	CASSRGLAQRDTQYF	TGTGCCAGTAGTAGGGGGCTAGCGCAGCGGGATACGCAGTATTTT
TRBV29-1	TRBJ1-2	15	TRBD1	NA	CSVSGDRGVSYGYTF	TGCAGCGTTTCTGGGGACAGGGGGGTATCCTATGGCTACACCTTC
TRBV4-1	TRBJ2-3	15	NA	NA	CASSQTTTGADTQYF	TGCGCCAGCAGCCAAACGACCACAGGCGCAGATACGCAGTATTTT
TRBV5-1	TRBJ2-3	16	NA	NA	CASRGGSGQLGDTQYF	TGCGCCAGCAGGGGGGGGTCGGGACAGCTCGGAGATACGCAGTATTTT
TRBV6-5	TRBJ2-3	15	NA	NA	CASSYRGRVADTQYF	TGTGCCAGCAGTTATCGGGGCAGGGTTGCAGATACGCAGTATTTT
TRBV29-1	TRBJ1-1	13	NA	NA	CSVLRHSNTEAFF	TGCAGCGTTTTGCGACACTCGAACACTGAAGCTTTCTTT
TRBV18	TRBJ1-1	14	NA	NA	CASSPEVTGTEAFF	TGTGCCAGCTCCCCGGAAGTTACGGGAACTGAAGCTTTCTTT
TRBV10-2	TRBJ1-5	14	NA	NA	CASSQSRGNQPQHF	TGCGCCAGCAGCCAGTCGAGGGGCAATCAGCCCCAGCATTTT
TRBV6-5	TRBJ1-2	13	NA	NA	CASVIGLAYGYTF	TGTGCCAGCGTTATTGGGTTGGCCTATGGCTACACCTTC
TRBV4-1	TRBJ1-2	16	TRBD1	NA	CASSRRGQGNLFGYTF	TGCGCCAGCAGCCGACGGGGACAGGGAAATCTGTTTGGCTACACCTTC
TRBV9	TRBJ2-1	13	TRBD2	few	CASSGGTSLEQFF	TGTGCCAGCAGCGGCGGGACTAGCCTTGAGCAGTTCTTC